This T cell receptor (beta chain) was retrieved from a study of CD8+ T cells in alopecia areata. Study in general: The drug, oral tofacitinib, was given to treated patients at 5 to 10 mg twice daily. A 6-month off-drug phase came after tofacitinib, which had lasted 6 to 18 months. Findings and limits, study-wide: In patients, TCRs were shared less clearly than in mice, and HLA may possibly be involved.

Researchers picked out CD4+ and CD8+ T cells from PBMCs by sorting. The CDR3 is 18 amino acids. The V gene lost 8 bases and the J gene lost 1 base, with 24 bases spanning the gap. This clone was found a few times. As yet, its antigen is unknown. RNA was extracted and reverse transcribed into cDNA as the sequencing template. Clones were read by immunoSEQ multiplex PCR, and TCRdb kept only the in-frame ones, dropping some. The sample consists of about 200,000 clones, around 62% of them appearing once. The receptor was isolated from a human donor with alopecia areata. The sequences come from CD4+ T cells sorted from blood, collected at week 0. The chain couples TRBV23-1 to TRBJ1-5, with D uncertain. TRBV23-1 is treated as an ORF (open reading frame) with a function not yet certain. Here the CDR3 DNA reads TGCGCCAGCCTGCCCAATTCGGGGAGGATTACGAGCAATCAGCCCCAGCATTTT. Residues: CASLPNSGRITSNQPQHF.